The 10 T cell receptor beta chains listed next were all sequenced from one sample in a study of vaccination and CD4 T cells after COVID-19. Their recognized antigens are unknown. Stated treatment: roughly 10-day PBMC culture with coronavirus spike peptide pools or control peptides (ViraFEST assay). Cultured CD4+ T-cell DNA underwent Oncomine TCR Beta short-read sequencing. TCRdb fed the PCR reads into MiXCR, producing one record per CDR3 protein. The data show more than 15,000 distinct CDR3 sequences, 50% to 60% seen once. The sequenced sample was CD4+ T cells from blood, cultured in vitro. All receptors derive from a human donor who had recovered from COVID-19.

The genes are TRBV6-1 and TRBJ1-2; 7 nucleotides line up with TRBD1. From germline, CDR1 is MNHNS and CDR2 SASEGT. This CDR3 has 13 residues. Losses at the gene ends were 7 bases for V and 7 bases for J; bases not matched to a gene: 9. CDR3 sequence (DNA): TGTGCCAGCACTCCGACAGGGTCGGGTGGCTACACCTTC. This translates into CASTPTGSGGYTF.

The genes are TRBV20-1 and TRBJ2-3, with unresolved D. This CDR3 is built from 16 residues. With 6 bases removed from V and 0 bases from J, the gap between germline ends came to 19 bases. Germline CDR1 reads DFQATT; CDR2 reads SNEGSKA (reference sequence). The CDR3 protein is CSAPQGIDHSTDTQYF. CDR3 nucleotides: TGCAGTGCCCCCCAAGGGATAGACCATAGCACAGATACGCAGTATTTT.

V usage is TRBV20-1 and J usage is TRBJ1-5; TRBD1 matches 7 bases. The CDR3 has 13 residues. CDR1 DFQATT and CDR2 SNEGSKA come from the germline V gene (reference sequence). V shed 5 bases and J 7 bases; nucleotides not matched to a gene: 8. In DNA, the CDR3 is TGCAGTGCTCCGACAGGGTGGAACCAGCCCCAGCATTTT. The encoded protein is CSAPTGWNQPQHF.

The gene calls are TRBV5-4 and TRBJ1-1, with 8 bases matching TRBD1. Germline V lookup: CDR1 SGHNT, CDR2 YYREEE (reference sequence). The ends lost 3 bases at V and 2 bases at J; junction bases unmatched: 6. There are 15 residues in the CDR3. The CDR3 DNA reads TGTGCCAGCAGCTCAACGACAGGGGTTAACACTGAAGCTTTCTTT. Translated, it gives CASSSTTGVNTEAFF. Together with reference TRBV5-4 and TRBJ1-1, the CDR3 gives the full variable domain: ETGVTQSPTHLIKTRGQQVTLRCSSQSGHNTVSWYQQALGQGPQFIFQYYREEENGRGNFPPRFSGLQFPNYSSELNVNALELDDSALYLCASSSTTGVNTEAFFGQGTRLTVV.

The chain uses TRBV14 and TRBJ1-6, with TRBD1 identical over 8 bases. CDR1 SGHDN and CDR2 FVKESK come from the germline V gene. The CDR3 covers 15 residues. The V and J ends lost 3 bases and 8 bases, in that order; junction bases with no gene match: 6. Here the CDR3 reads CASSHQQGGYSPLHF. The CDR3 coding sequence is TGTGCCAGCAGCCACCAACAGGGGGGATATTCACCCCTCCACTTT.

The chain recombines TRBV21-1 with TRBJ2-3; the D call TRBD1 from the table was never checked on the DNA. TRBV21-1 is a known pseudogene. CDR3 size: 14 residues. The CDR3 DNA reads TGTGCCAGCAATGGGGACAGTAGCACAGATACGCAGTATTTT. This codes for CASNGDSSTDTQYF.

This chain uses TRBV21-1 with TRBJ1-4; TRBD1, the table's D call, was not compared with the DNA. TRBV21-1 is a listed pseudogene. CDR3 length: 16 amino acids. CDR3 coding DNA: TGTGCCAGCAGCAAACAGGAGAGGGGAACTAATGAAAAACTGTTTTTT. Translated: CASSKQERGTNEKLFF.

This clonotype was seen only a few times. This chain joins TRBV15 and TRBJ1-5; the D is unclear. Germline values: CDR1 LNHNV, CDR2 YYDKDF (reference sequence). CDR3 length equals 13 residues. V was pared by 0 bases and J by 6 bases, with 6 bases between. DNA for the CDR3: TGTGCCACCAGCAGAGAAGGAGGTCAGCCCCAGCATTTT. It is translated as CATSREGGQPQHF.

Only a few counts were recorded for this clonotype. V and J are TRBV7-2 and TRBJ2-1, with 12 nucleotides matching TRBD2. Germline V gene data show CDR1 as SGHTA and CDR2 as FQGNSA. The J segment lost 8 bases and the V segment lost 6 bases, leaving 14 bases of the junction unmatched. This CDR3 region has 17 residues. The DNA of the CDR3 is TGTGCCAGCAGACCAGGAACGACTAGCGGGAGATGGTATGAGCAGTTCTTC. Residues: CASRPGTTSGRWYEQFF.

This clonotype turned up a few times. The V call is TRBV5-1, the J call TRBJ2-5; D gene unclear. This CDR3 region has 13 residues. V lost 4 bases and J lost 7, with 14 bases in between. Germline V gene sequence: CDR1 SGHRS, CDR2 YFSETQ. In nucleotides, the CDR3 is TGCGCCAGCAGCCCAGTTTTTGGAGTGACCCAGTACTTC. Amino acid sequence: CASSPVFGVTQYF.